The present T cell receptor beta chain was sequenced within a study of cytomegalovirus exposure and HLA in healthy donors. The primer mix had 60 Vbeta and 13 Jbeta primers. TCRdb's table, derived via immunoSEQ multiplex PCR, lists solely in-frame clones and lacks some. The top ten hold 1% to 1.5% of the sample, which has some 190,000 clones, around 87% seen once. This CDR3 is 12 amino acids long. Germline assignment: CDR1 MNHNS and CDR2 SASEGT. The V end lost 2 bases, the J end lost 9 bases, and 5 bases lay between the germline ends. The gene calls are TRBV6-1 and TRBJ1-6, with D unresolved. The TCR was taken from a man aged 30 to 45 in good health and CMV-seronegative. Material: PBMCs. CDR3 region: CASSELLSPLHF. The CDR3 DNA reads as TGTGCCAGCAGTGAACTCCTTTCACCCCTCCACTTT.